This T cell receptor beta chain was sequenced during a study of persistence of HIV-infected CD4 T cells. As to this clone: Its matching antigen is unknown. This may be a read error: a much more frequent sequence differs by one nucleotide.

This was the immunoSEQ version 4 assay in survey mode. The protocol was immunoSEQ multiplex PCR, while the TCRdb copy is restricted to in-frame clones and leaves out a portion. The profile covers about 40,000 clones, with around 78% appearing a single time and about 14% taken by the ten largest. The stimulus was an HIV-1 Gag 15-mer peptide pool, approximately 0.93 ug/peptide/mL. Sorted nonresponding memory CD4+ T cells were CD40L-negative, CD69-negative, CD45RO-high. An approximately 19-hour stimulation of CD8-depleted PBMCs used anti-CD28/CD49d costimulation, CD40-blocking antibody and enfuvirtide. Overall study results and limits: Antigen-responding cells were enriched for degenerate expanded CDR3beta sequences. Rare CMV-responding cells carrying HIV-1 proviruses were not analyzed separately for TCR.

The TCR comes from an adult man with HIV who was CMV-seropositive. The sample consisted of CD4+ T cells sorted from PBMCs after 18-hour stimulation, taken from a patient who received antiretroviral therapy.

The CDR3 is CAWRRLLGSYGYTF. CDR3 nucleotides: TGTGCCTGGAGGCGGCTTCTAGGGAGCTATGGCTACACCTTC. The chain recombines TRBV30 with TRBJ1-2; D is unclear. Germline lookup yields CDR1 GTSNPN and CDR2 SVGIG (reference sequence). This CDR3 is 14 amino acids long. Trimming stripped 3 bases from V and 4 bases from J, with 15 bases between.